The present TCR beta chain was sequenced within a study of blood T cells in healthy people across ages. Study outcomes and limitations: In these data, TCR beta diversity tracked strongly with naive T cell percentage. Comparison with aged donors showed that long-lived donors had more naive CD4+ cells and higher diversity.

The table lists this clonotype with a few counts. The target antigen is unknown. CDR1 SGDLS and CDR2 YYNGEE come from the germline V gene. V lost 0 bases, J lost 2 bases, and 12 bases lay in between. The CDR3 spans 15 residues. A second PCR of roughly 7 to 11 cycles used a sample-barcoded 5' primer and a J-beta primer mix. Every cDNA was tagged by a template-switch adaptor with 12 random nucleotides. TCRdb used MiXCR to reprocess the 5' RACE reads, holding one entry per CDR3 protein. The table records roughly 800,000 distinct CDR3 sequences, around 25% of them present only once. These data were also reused for a study on T cells of mothers and their children.

This chain joins TRBV9 and TRBJ2-7, with D possibly matching TRBD2 (6 bases). This TCR came from a boy aged 5-17 years in good health. Sequenced sample: blood. As DNA, the CDR3 is TGTGCCAGCAGCGTAGAAGAGGCGGGGACCTACGAGCAGTACTTC. This encodes CASSVEEAGTYEQYF.